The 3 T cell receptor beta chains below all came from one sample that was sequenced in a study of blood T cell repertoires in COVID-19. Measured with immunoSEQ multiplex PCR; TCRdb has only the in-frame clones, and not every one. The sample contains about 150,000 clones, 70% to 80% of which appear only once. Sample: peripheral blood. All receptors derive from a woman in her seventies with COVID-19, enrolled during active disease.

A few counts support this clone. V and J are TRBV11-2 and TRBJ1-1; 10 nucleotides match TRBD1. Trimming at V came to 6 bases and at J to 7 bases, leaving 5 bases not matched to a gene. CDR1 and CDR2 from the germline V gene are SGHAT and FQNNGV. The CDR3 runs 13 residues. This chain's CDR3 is CASRRQGADEAFF. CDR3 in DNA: TGTGCCAGCAGACGACAGGGGGCGGATGAAGCTTTCTTT.

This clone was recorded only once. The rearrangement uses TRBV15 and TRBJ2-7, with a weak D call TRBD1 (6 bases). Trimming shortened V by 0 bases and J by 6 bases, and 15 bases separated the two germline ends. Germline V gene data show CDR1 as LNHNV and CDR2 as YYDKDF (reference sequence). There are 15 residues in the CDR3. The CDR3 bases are TGTGCCACCAGCAGAGAAGGAGGCAGGGGCCGCGAGCAGTACTTC. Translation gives CATSREGGRGREQYF.

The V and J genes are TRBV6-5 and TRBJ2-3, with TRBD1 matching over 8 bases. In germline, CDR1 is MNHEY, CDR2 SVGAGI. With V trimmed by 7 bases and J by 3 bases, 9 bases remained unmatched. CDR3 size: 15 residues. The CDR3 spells CASILGQGRTDTQYF. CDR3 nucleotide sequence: TGTGCCAGCATCCTAGGACAGGGAAGGACAGATACGCAGTATTTT.